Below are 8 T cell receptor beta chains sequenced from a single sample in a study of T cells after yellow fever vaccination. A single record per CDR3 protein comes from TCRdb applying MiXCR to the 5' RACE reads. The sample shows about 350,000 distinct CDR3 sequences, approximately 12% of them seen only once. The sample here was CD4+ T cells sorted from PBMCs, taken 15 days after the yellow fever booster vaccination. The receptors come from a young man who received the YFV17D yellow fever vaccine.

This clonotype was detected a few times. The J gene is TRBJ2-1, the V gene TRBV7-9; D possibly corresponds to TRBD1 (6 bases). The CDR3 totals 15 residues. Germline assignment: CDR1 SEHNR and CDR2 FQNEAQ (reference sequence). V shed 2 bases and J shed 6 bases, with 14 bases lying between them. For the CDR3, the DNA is TGTGCCAGCAGCTTAATACCTAGGGGGTCCAATGAGCAGTTCTTC. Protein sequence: CASSLIPRGSNEQFF.

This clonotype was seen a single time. The CDR3 protein is CASSTSTRTTDTQYF. The CDR3 DNA reads as TGTGCCAGCAGCACATCGACTAGAACAACAGATACGCAGTATTTT. The rearrangement joins TRBV9 to TRBJ2-3, with a tentative D call TRBD2 (6 bases). Germline lookup yields CDR1 SGDLS and CDR2 YYNGEE. The ends were cut back, 4 bases at V and 3 bases at J, with 15 bases in the middle. The CDR3 sequence is 15 residues long.

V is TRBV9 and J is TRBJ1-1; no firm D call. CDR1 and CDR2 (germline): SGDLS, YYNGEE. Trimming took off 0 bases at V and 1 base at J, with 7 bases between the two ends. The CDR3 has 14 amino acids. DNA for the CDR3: TGTGCCAGCAGCGTAGTGGCAGCGAACACTGAAGCTTTCTTT. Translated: CASSVVAANTEAFF.

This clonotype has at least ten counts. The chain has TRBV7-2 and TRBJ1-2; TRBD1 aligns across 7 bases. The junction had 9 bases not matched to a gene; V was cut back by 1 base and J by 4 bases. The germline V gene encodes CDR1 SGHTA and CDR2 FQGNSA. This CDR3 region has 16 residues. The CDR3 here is CASSLVGGGLLYGYTF. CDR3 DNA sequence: TGTGCCAGCAGCTTAGTTGGAGGGGGCCTGCTCTATGGCTACACCTTC.

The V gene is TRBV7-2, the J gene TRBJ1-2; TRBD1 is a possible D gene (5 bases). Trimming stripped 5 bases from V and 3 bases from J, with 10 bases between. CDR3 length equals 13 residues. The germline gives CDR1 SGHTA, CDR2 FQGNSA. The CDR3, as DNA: TGTGCCAGCAGCATGCGGGGGTACTATGGCTACACCTTC. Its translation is CASSMRGYYGYTF.

CDR3 in amino acids: CASSFLRGATYNEQFF. CDR3 coding DNA: TGTGCCAGCAGCTTTCTCCGGGGGGCGACGTACAATGAGCAGTTCTTC. V usage is TRBV7-3 and J usage is TRBJ2-1; the D gene is possibly TRBD2 (7 bases). The CDR3 contains 16 residues. Trimming pared 3 bases from V and 4 bases from J, leaving 16 bases between. The germline V gene has CDR1 SGHTA and CDR2 FQGTGA.

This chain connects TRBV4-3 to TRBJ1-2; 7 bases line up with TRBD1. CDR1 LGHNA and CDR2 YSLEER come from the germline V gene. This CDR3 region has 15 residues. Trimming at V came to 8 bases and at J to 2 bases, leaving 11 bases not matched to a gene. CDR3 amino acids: CASSTGWTGNYGYTF. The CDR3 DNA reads TGCGCCAGCTCGACAGGGTGGACCGGCAACTATGGCTACACCTTC.

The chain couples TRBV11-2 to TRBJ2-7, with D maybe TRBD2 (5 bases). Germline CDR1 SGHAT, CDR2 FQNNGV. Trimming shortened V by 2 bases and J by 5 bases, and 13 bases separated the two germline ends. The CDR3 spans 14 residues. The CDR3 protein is CASSLNEGQDEQYF. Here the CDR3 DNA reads TGTGCCAGCAGCTTAAACGAGGGTCAGGACGAGCAGTACTTC. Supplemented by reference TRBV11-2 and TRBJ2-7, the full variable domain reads EAGVAQSPRYKIIEKRQSVAFWCNPISGHATLYWYQQILGQGPKLLIQFQNNGVVDDSQLPKDRFSAERLKGVDSTLKIQPAKLEDSAVYLCASSLNEGQDEQYFGPGTRLTVT.